The 13 T cell receptor beta chains given below trace back to one sample, sequenced in a study of cytomegalovirus exposure and HLA in healthy donors. The PCR was carried out with 60 Vbeta primers and 13 Jbeta primers. Profiled with immunoSEQ multiplex PCR; TCRdb holds only in-frame clones, not every one. The sample consists of 140,000 to 150,000 clones, around a tenth of them appearing once. The sequenced material came from PBMCs. Receptors originate from a male donor in good health and CMV-seronegative.

This clone was picked up a small number of times. This chain connects TRBV27 to TRBJ2-3; D gene uncertain. Germline CDR1 is MNHEY and CDR2 is SMNVEV (reference sequence). Trimming left V 5 bases short and J 0 bases short, with 15 bases between. This CDR3 comprises 16 residues. CDR3 region: CASSPLGTSSTDTQYF. Here the CDR3 DNA reads TGTGCCAGCAGTCCGCTGGGCACCTCCAGCACAGATACGCAGTATTTT.

The chain combines TRBV28 with TRBJ1-5, with TRBD1 identical over 8 bases. The germline V gene has CDR1 MDHEN and CDR2 SYDVKM. The trim removed 5 bases at V and 0 bases at J, leaving 6 bases unmatched. This CDR3 contains 16 residues. The DNA for the CDR3 is TGTGCCAGCAGTCCCGGACAGGGTCATAGCAATCAGCCCCAGCATTTT. Translated, it gives CASSPGQGHSNQPQHF.

In its sample, this clone was seen a few times. The chain combines TRBV5-1 with TRBJ1-4, with TRBD1 identical over 7 bases. The V gene end was trimmed by 3 bases and the J gene end by 0 bases; junction bases not matched to a gene: 5. Germline CDR1 is SGHRS and CDR2 is YFSETQ. The CDR3 contains 16 residues. CDR3 bases: TGCGCCAGCAGCTCCGGGACAGTTGCAACTAATGAAAAACTGTTTTTT. It yields the protein CASSSGTVATNEKLFF.

This chain links TRBV10-3 with TRBJ1-1, with 10 bases matching TRBD1. CDR3 size: 17 residues. Germline values: CDR1 ENHRY, CDR2 SYGVKD. With V trimmed by 3 bases and J by 5 bases, 12 bases remained unmatched. The CDR3 sequence: CAISDPTGGAFRTEAFF. The CDR3 DNA reads TGTGCCATCAGTGACCCGACAGGGGGCGCATTCAGGACTGAAGCTTTCTTT.

This clone was observed a few times. This chain joins TRBV6-6 and TRBJ1-5; 7 positions agree with TRBD1. CDR3 length: 14 amino acids. Per germline, CDR1 MNHNY and CDR2 SVGAGI (reference sequence). With V trimmed by 4 bases and J by 2 bases, 2 bases remained unmatched. The CDR3 loop is CASSFQGGNQPQHF. The DNA for the CDR3 is TGTGCCAGCAGTTTCCAGGGGGGCAATCAGCCCCAGCATTTT.

This sequence joins TRBV13 and TRBJ2-3, with 8 nucleotides matching TRBD2. With V trimmed by 0 bases and J by 1 base, 3 bases remained unmatched. The CDR3 sequence is 16 residues long. Germline loops: CDR1 PRHDT, CDR2 FYEKMQ (reference sequence). This chain's CDR3 is CASSLGSGGGTDTQYF. CDR3 sequence (DNA): TGTGCCAGCAGCTTAGGATCCGGGGGGGGCACAGATACGCAGTATTTT.

CDR3 in amino acids: CASSLGATGDSSYEQYF. The DNA of the CDR3 is TGCGCCAGCAGCTTGGGGGCGACAGGGGACAGCTCCTACGAGCAGTACTTC. The genes are TRBV5-1 and TRBJ2-7, with 8 bases aligning to TRBD1. Per the germline V gene, CDR1 is SGHRS and CDR2 is YFSETQ. The trim removed 0 bases at V and 0 bases at J, leaving 8 bases unmatched. This CDR3 contains 17 residues.

Only a few counts were recorded for this clone. J is TRBJ2-3 and V is TRBV5-5; TRBD2 aligns across 7 bases. Germline loops: CDR1 SGHKS, CDR2 YYEKEE (reference sequence). This CDR3 is built from 17 residues. Losses at the gene ends were 4 bases for V and 1 base for J; bases not matched to a gene: 12. The CDR3 nucleotides are TGTGCCAGCAGCCCAAGGGGAGGGGTCGAGGGCACAGATACGCAGTATTTT. This gives the protein CASSPRGGVEGTDTQYF.

This clone has just a few counts. The rearrangement uses TRBV9 and TRBJ2-3, with 11 bases identical to TRBD1. CDR1 and CDR2 from the germline V gene are SGDLS and YYNGEE. Trimming removed 4 bases from V and 5 bases from J; junction bases left unmatched: 6. This CDR3 comprises 15 residues. CDR3 region: CASSKDRGHRDTQYF. The CDR3 coding sequence is TGTGCCAGCAGCAAGGACAGGGGGCATAGAGATACGCAGTATTTT.

This clone has more than one count but fewer than ten. The chain uses TRBV6-4 and TRBJ2-4, with D possibly matching TRBD2 (6 bases). Germline CDR1 reads MRHNA; CDR2 reads SNTAGT. Trimming left V 2 bases short and J 8 bases short, with 13 bases between. The CDR3 has 14 residues. Written as DNA, the CDR3 is TGTGCCAGCAGTGACCAGGCGGGGATATACATTCAGTACTTC. The encoded protein is CASSDQAGIYIQYF.

The chain has TRBV5-4 and TRBJ1-6; D not certain. The V end lost 4 bases, the J end lost 0 bases, and 14 bases lay between the germline ends. This CDR3 spans 17 amino acids. Per germline, CDR1 SGHNT and CDR2 YYREEE (reference sequence). The CDR3 bases are TGTGCCAGCAGCGGTGACATTTCCAGCTCCTATAATTCACCCCTCCACTTT. It codes for CASSGDISSSYNSPLHF.

The V gene is TRBV7-6, the J gene TRBJ1-4, with D possibly matching TRBD1 (5 bases). Germline V gives CDR1 SGHVS, CDR2 FNYEAQ. Trimming took 5 bases from V and 5 from J, leaving 12 bases between them. The CDR3 extends over 14 amino acids. CDR3 sequence reads: CASSTDSTNEKLFF. DNA for the CDR3: TGTGCCAGCAGCACTGACAGCACCAATGAAAAACTGTTTTTT.

The CDR3 DNA follows: TGTGCCAGCACCCCGACCGACGGAGCCTCTAATAATTCACCCCTCCACTTT. Its protein product is CASTPTDGASNNSPLHF. The gene calls are TRBV28 and TRBJ1-6; D unresolved. The germline gives CDR1 MDHEN, CDR2 SYDVKM. V lost 7 bases to trimming and J lost 5 bases, with 21 bases between them. The CDR3 sequence is 17 residues long. Together with reference TRBV28 and TRBJ1-6, the CDR3 gives the full variable domain: DVKVTQSSRYLVKRTGEKVFLECVQDMDHENMFWYRQDPGLGLRLIYFSYDVKMKEKGDIPEGYSVSREKKERFSLILESASTNQTSMYLCASTPTDGASNNSPLHFGNGTRLTVT.